The next 23 T cell receptor beta chains were all read from a single sample in a study of blood T cell repertoires in COVID-19 (dated by TCRdb to about 2020). Library preparation used the immunoSEQ multiplex PCR assay. TCRdb re-hosts the immuneACCESS table, in-frame sequences only. Its copies lack some clones; in the studies checked, an unresolved V gene accounts for under half of them, and the cause for the rest is not known. The sample contains some 91,000 clones, about 80% of them found a single time. The ten largest account for around 7% of the sample. The specimen sequenced was peripheral blood. Source of these receptors: a man aged 70-80 years with acute or convalescent COVID-19.

The chain is built from TRBV19 and TRBJ1-5; no reliable D call. The length of the CDR3 is 15 residues. The germline V gene has CDR1 LNHDA and CDR2 SQIVND (reference sequence). The ends were cut back, 7 bases at V and 4 bases at J, with 17 bases in the middle. The CDR3 coding sequence is TGTGCCAGTACCGGAGTGGCGGGAAAGAATCAGCCCCAGCATTTT. It translates to CASTGVAGKNQPQHF.

This clone was seen ten or more times. The chain combines TRBV7-2 with TRBJ1-2, with 7 bases aligning to TRBD1. Per the germline V gene, CDR1 is SGHTA and CDR2 is FQGNSA. After removal of 5 bases from V and 5 bases from J, the junction contained 5 bases not matched to a gene. This CDR3 is 13 amino acids long. CDR3 amino acids: CASSTTGAYGYTF. In DNA, the CDR3 is TGTGCCAGCAGCACCACAGGGGCGTATGGCTACACCTTC.

The CDR3 nucleotides are TGTGCCAGCAGCTTATTCGGGGGTCCGGGTTACGAGCAGTACGTC. As protein: CASSLFGGPGYEQYV. The gene calls are TRBV7-2 and TRBJ2-7; D possibly corresponds to TRBD2 (6 bases). V was trimmed by 2 bases and J by 4 bases, leaving 15 bases between them. The CDR3 contains 15 residues. The germline V gene has CDR1 SGHTA and CDR2 FQGNSA.

This clone has more than one count but fewer than ten. The chain links TRBV18 to TRBJ2-1; TRBD2 matches at 11 bases. Per the germline V gene, CDR1 is KGHSH and CDR2 is LQKENI. V dropped 5 bases and J dropped 7; count of bases not matched to a gene: 7. This CDR3 is 15 amino acids long. CDR3 residues: CASSSLAGAANEQFF. In nucleotides, the CDR3 is TGTGCCAGCTCATCACTAGCGGGAGCAGCAAATGAGCAGTTCTTC. The full variable domain, completed using reference TRBV18 and TRBJ2-1, is NAGVMQNPRHLVRRRGQEARLRCSPMKGHSHVYWYRQLPEEGLKFMVYLQKENIIDESGMPKERFSAEFPKEGPSILRIQQVVRGDSAAYFCASSSLAGAANEQFFGPGTRLTVL.

The chain joins TRBV9 to TRBJ1-1, with D tentatively TRBD1 (5 bases). Trimming stripped 3 bases from V and 7 bases from J, with 16 bases between. The germline V gene has CDR1 SGDLS and CDR2 YYNGEE. The CDR3 sequence is 14 residues long. CDR3 bases: TGTGCCAGCAGCGCCCCCGACGGGAGGGGTGAAGCTTTCTTT. Translated, it gives CASSAPDGRGEAFF.

The chain couples TRBV12-5 to TRBJ1-2, with no clear D. The CDR3 totals 13 residues. Trimming removed 1 base at V and 4 bases at J, with 7 bases between. CDR1 and CDR2 from the germline V gene are LGHNT and FRNRAP. CDR3 in DNA: TGTGCTAGTGGTTTGGGTCAGGCCTATGGCTACACCTTC. Amino acids: CASGLGQAYGYTF.

The J gene is TRBJ2-2, the V gene TRBV19; TRBD1 is a possible D gene (6 bases). The CDR3 has 15 amino acids. The V and J ends lost 1 base and 4 bases respectively, with 10 bases between them. CDR1 LNHDA and CDR2 SQIVND come from the germline V gene (reference sequence). This chain's CDR3 is CASSIGGLGTGELFF. CDR3 sequence (DNA): TGTGCCAGTAGTATAGGGGGGCTTGGCACCGGGGAGCTGTTTTTT.

The V call is TRBV5-1, the J call TRBJ2-2; D remains unclear. V was cut by 2 bases and J by 1 base, with 6 bases left in between. This CDR3 region has 14 residues. Germline assignment: CDR1 SGHRS and CDR2 YFSETQ. CDR3 sequence (DNA): TGCGCCAGCAGCTTCAGTATGAACACCGGGGAGCTGTTTTTT. Translation: CASSFSMNTGELFF. Looking up the rest from reference TRBV5-1 and TRBJ2-2 gives the full variable domain: KAGVTQTPRYLIKTRGQQVTLSCSPISGHRSVSWYQQTPGQGLQFLFEYFSETQRNKGNFPGRFSGRQFSNSRSEMNVSTLELGDSALYLCASSFSMNTGELFFGEGSRLTVL.

The chain recombines TRBV6-5 with TRBJ1-1; maybe TRBD1 (6 bases). The CDR3 is 13 residues long. Trimming pared 6 bases from V and 3 bases from J, leaving 11 bases between. CDR1 MNHEY and CDR2 SVGAGI come from the germline V gene. This chain's CDR3 is CASRTTGYTEAFF. In DNA form, the CDR3 reads TGTGCCAGCAGGACCACAGGGTACACTGAAGCTTTCTTT.

CDR3: CASSVAPGDEQYF. The CDR3 bases are TGTGCCAGCAGCGTAGCTCCGGGGGACGAGCAGTACTTC. V usage is TRBV9 and J usage is TRBJ2-7, with a possible D match to TRBD2 (6 bases). The CDR3 covers 13 residues. Trimming cost V 0 bases and J 5 bases, with 9 bases left between them. The germline V gene has CDR1 SGDLS and CDR2 YYNGEE.

This clone has just a few counts. V and J are TRBV28 and TRBJ2-5, with 7 bases identical to TRBD1. The germline CDR1 and CDR2 sequences are MDHEN and SYDVKM. V was pared by 4 bases and J by 0 bases, with 2 bases of the junction left unmatched. The CDR3 runs 14 residues. This CDR3 is CASSSGTDQETQYF. CDR3 sequence (DNA): TGTGCCAGCAGTTCCGGGACAGACCAAGAGACCCAGTACTTC.

The rearrangement links TRBV6-6 to TRBJ1-3, with 10 positions matching TRBD1. The germline V gene has CDR1 MNHNY and CDR2 SVGAGI (reference sequence). After removal of 6 bases from V and 7 bases from J, the junction contained 3 bases not matched to a gene. The CDR3 has 13 residues. Written as DNA, the CDR3 is TGTGCCAGCAGCTCGGACAGGGGGAACACCATATATTTT. Its protein is CASSSDRGNTIYF.

The CDR3: CASSLGQARNYGYTF. The DNA for the CDR3 is TGTGCCAGCAGCTTGGGACAGGCAAGGAACTATGGCTACACCTTC. This sequence joins TRBV7-9 and TRBJ1-2; 8 bases are shared with TRBD1. The CDR3 extends over 15 amino acids. CDR1 SEHNR and CDR2 FQNEAQ come from the germline V gene (reference sequence). After removal of 3 bases from V and 2 bases from J, the junction contained 5 bases not matched to a gene.

The CDR3 loop is CASSLTPPGQINEKLFF. The DNA for the CDR3 is TGCGCCAGCAGCTTAACCCCCCCGGGACAGATTAATGAAAAACTGTTTTTT. V gene TRBV5-1 combines with J gene TRBJ1-4; 7 bases align to TRBD1. V lost 2 bases, J lost 4 bases, and 11 bases stayed unmatched. The germline V gene encodes CDR1 SGHRS and CDR2 YFSETQ. This CDR3 has 17 residues. The complete variable domain, with remaining parts taken from reference TRBV5-1 and TRBJ1-4, reads KAGVTQTPRYLIKTRGQQVTLSCSPISGHRSVSWYQQTPGQGLQFLFEYFSETQRNKGNFPGRFSGRQFSNSRSEMNVSTLELGDSALYLCASSLTPPGQINEKLFFGSGTQLSVL.

The chain carries TRBV18 and TRBJ2-3, with D tentatively TRBD2 (6 bases). CDR1 and CDR2 from the germline V gene are KGHSH and LQKENI. V shed 4 bases and J shed 2 bases, with 10 bases lying between them. The CDR3 extends over 14 amino acids. The CDR3 loop reads CASSLRDFTDTQYF. DNA for the CDR3: TGTGCCAGCTCACTACGGGACTTCACAGATACGCAGTATTTT.

The chain employs TRBV5-6 and TRBJ1-1; D is possibly TRBD1 (5 bases). The V end was cut by 4 bases, the J end by 1 base, with 17 bases between. Germline V gene sequence: CDR1 SGHDT, CDR2 YYEEEE. CDR3 length equals 16 residues. The DNA of the CDR3 is TGTGCCAGCAGCGTGATCAGGGTAGTTAAGAACACTGAAGCTTTCTTT. Protein sequence: CASSVIRVVKNTEAFF.

The V and J genes are TRBV7-9 and TRBJ1-6; D possibly corresponds to TRBD1 (6 bases). V shed 5 bases and J shed 5 bases, with 10 bases lying between them. The CDR3 runs 14 residues. Looked up from germline, CDR1 is SEHNR and CDR2 is FQNEAQ (reference sequence). The CDR3 nucleotides are TGTGCCAGCAGCCAAGGACAGAATAATTCACCCCTCCACTTT. Protein sequence: CASSQGQNNSPLHF.

The V and J genes are TRBV19 and TRBJ1-1; D is uncertain. Germline V gene data show CDR1 as LNHDA and CDR2 as SQIVND (reference sequence). V lost 0 bases and J lost 4, with 12 bases in between. The CDR3 is made up of 15 amino acids. CDR3 DNA: TGTGCCAGTAGTATAGATCACCGTGTCGGCACTGAAGCTTTCTTT. This encodes CASSIDHRVGTEAFF.

The gene calls are TRBV5-6 and TRBJ2-7, with D unclear. Germline V CDR1 and CDR2: SGHDT, YYEEEE. This CDR3 comprises 14 residues. V shed 0 bases and J shed 5 bases, with 12 bases lying between them. DNA for the CDR3: TGTGCCAGCAGCTTGGGGGCAATGTTGAACGAGCAGTACGTC. Translation gives CASSLGAMLNEQYV.

The genes are TRBV6-5 and TRBJ1-1; D gene unclear. The CDR3 loop spans 13 amino acids. Trimming pared 2 bases from V and 10 bases from J, leaving 14 bases between. Looked up from germline, CDR1 is MNHEY and CDR2 is SVGAGI. CDR3 DNA: TGTGCCAGCAGTTACGAACGCGGAACGGCAGCTTTCTTT. Amino acid sequence: CASSYERGTAAFF.

This clone was found a few times. This chain connects TRBV7-9 to TRBJ2-1; 8 positions match TRBD1. V lost 6 bases and J lost 5; bases outside the gene matches: 9. This CDR3 is built from 15 residues. Germline loops: CDR1 SEHNR, CDR2 FQNEAQ (reference sequence). CDR3 protein: CASSSDRVFDNEQFF. CDR3 sequence (DNA): TGTGCCAGCAGTTCGGACAGGGTATTCGACAATGAGCAGTTCTTC.

The chain employs TRBV6-5 and TRBJ2-3, with TRBD1 matching over 8 bases. This CDR3 is built from 14 residues. The germline CDR1 and CDR2 sequences are MNHEY and SVGAGI. Unmatched junction bases numbered 3, after V lost 5 bases and J lost 2 bases. CDR3 DNA: TGTGCCAGCAGTAAACAGGGGGTCACAGATACGCAGTATTTT. Residues: CASSKQGVTDTQYF.

This clone has just one count. This chain links TRBV6-5 with TRBJ1-1, with D unresolved. Trimming left V 2 bases short and J 2 bases short, with 9 bases between. This CDR3 is 14 amino acids long. Looked up from germline, CDR1 is MNHEY and CDR2 is SVGAGI. CDR3 sequence reads: CASSYGSRNTEAFF. The CDR3 bases are TGTGCCAGCAGTTACGGGAGTCGAAACACTGAAGCTTTCTTT.